Below are 11 T cell receptor beta chains sequenced from a single sample in a study of cytomegalovirus exposure and HLA in healthy donors. The study ran its PCR with 60 Vbeta and 13 Jbeta primers. TCRdb's copy holds only in-frame clones and misses some; the assay was immunoSEQ multiplex PCR. The table has 200,000 or so clones, about four fifths seen once; the top ten hold around 5.9%. The sequencing input was PBMCs. The receptors were sampled from a woman between 25 and 40 years old in good health and CMV-seropositive.

V usage is TRBV7-9 and J usage is TRBJ1-3, with D maybe TRBD1 (5 bases). The V and J ends lost 5 bases and 8 bases respectively, with 16 bases between them. Germline V CDR1 and CDR2: SEHNR, FQNEAQ (reference sequence). The CDR3 contains 14 residues. The CDR3 DNA reads TGTGCCAGCAGCCCGACAGTAAGCCCAGACACCATATATTTT. Amino acids: CASSPTVSPDTIYF.

This clone turned up a few times. The chain is built from TRBV27 and TRBJ2-1; the D gene is possibly TRBD2 (5 bases). Per the germline V gene, CDR1 is MNHEY and CDR2 is SMNVEV (reference sequence). This CDR3 contains 13 residues. Trimming took 3 bases from V and 8 from J, leaving 11 bases between them. CDR3 sequence (DNA): TGTGCCAGCAGTTTGGGGAGTTACTATGAGCAGTTCTTC. This sequence encodes CASSLGSYYEQFF.

This chain joins TRBV28 and TRBJ2-1; D is possibly TRBD1 (5 bases). Trimming removed 2 bases from V and 3 bases from J, with 8 bases in between. The CDR3 is made up of 14 amino acids. CDR1 is MDHEN and CDR2 is SYDVKM in the germline V gene. The CDR3: CASSLVGVYNEQFF. The CDR3 DNA is TGTGCCAGCAGTTTAGTAGGGGTCTACAATGAGCAGTTCTTC.

The table lists this clone with a count of one. The chain couples TRBV5-6 to TRBJ1-4; D remains ambiguous. The ends were cut back, 3 bases at V and 7 bases at J, with 19 bases in the middle. The germline V gene has CDR1 SGHDT and CDR2 YYEEEE. The CDR3 loop spans 16 amino acids. The CDR3 reads CASSSVTAGAGEKLFF. In DNA, the CDR3 is TGTGCCAGCAGCTCGGTGACGGCCGGAGCGGGTGAAAAACTGTTTTTT.

This rearrangement joins TRBV6-1 to TRBJ1-1; D unresolved. Germline V lookup: CDR1 MNHNS, CDR2 SASEGT. V gave up 6 bases and J gave up 6 bases, with 8 bases separating them. The CDR3 runs 11 residues. CDR3 amino acids: CASSHGAEAFF. The CDR3 DNA sequence: TGTGCCAGCAGCCACGGGGCTGAAGCTTTCTTT.

The gene calls are TRBV9 and TRBJ2-5, with TRBD2 identical over 8 bases. Per the germline V gene, CDR1 is SGDLS and CDR2 is YYNGEE. V was clipped by 2 bases and J by 3 bases; unmatched bases: 3. This CDR3 has 14 residues. The DNA of the CDR3 is TGTGCCAGCAGCGTCGGGGGGGTGAAAGAGACCCAGTACTTC. Amino acids: CASSVGGVKETQYF.

This rearrangement joins TRBV5-1 to TRBJ1-1; no reliable D call. V lost 0 bases and J lost 1, with 4 bases in between. The CDR3 is made up of 13 amino acids. The germline gives CDR1 SGHRS, CDR2 YFSETQ. DNA for the CDR3: TGCGCCAGCAGCTTGGGGGCGAACACTGAAGCTTTCTTT. Amino acid sequence: CASSLGANTEAFF.

The rearrangement joins TRBV27 to TRBJ2-1, with D tentatively TRBD2 (6 bases). Between the trimmed V and J ends, which lost 4 bases and 5 bases, there was a span of 12 bases. The germline CDR1 and CDR2 sequences are MNHEY and SMNVEV (reference sequence). The CDR3 totals 14 residues. The CDR3 reads CASSWWEDHNEQFF. The CDR3 nucleotides are TGTGCCAGCAGTTGGTGGGAGGACCACAATGAGCAGTTCTTC.

The V call is TRBV9, the J call TRBJ2-7; 7 bases map to TRBD1. The J segment lost 2 bases and the V segment lost 2 bases, leaving 10 bases of the junction unmatched. The length of the CDR3 is 16 residues. Germline loops: CDR1 SGDLS, CDR2 YYNGEE. In nucleotides, the CDR3 is TGTGCCAGCAGCGTGGGTCCCGGGACAGCCACCTACGAGCAGTACTTC. Translating gives CASSVGPGTATYEQYF.

V usage is TRBV9 and J usage is TRBJ1-2; 8 bases match TRBD1. Germline-derived CDR1 and CDR2 are SGDLS and YYNGEE. This CDR3 comprises 16 residues. Trimming at V came to 0 bases and at J to 4 bases, leaving 8 bases not matched to a gene. In DNA, the CDR3 is TGTGCCAGCAGCGTAGGGGCCGGGGGGACAGGCTATGGCTACACCTTC. It encodes CASSVGAGGTGYGYTF.

This chain links TRBV5-1 with TRBJ2-3; no firm D call. The CDR3 extends over 12 amino acids. Germline V CDR1 and CDR2: SGHRS, YFSETQ. Trimming left V 4 bases short and J 5 bases short, with 8 bases between. In DNA form, the CDR3 reads TGCGCCAGCAGCGCGCTCGGAGATACGCAGTATTTT. This sequence encodes CASSALGDTQYF.